These 13 T cell receptor beta chains were sequenced from one sample in a study of blood T cells in healthy people across ages. Together with a sample-barcoded 5' primer, a J-beta primer mix was included in a second PCR lasting about 6 to 11 cycles. Each CDR3 protein is one row after TCRdb ran MiXCR on the 5' RACE reads. Among roughly 1 million distinct CDR3 sequences listed, under 30% were seen once. This sample also belongs to another study, concerning T cells of mothers and their children.

The sample consisted of blood. The receptors come from a girl aged 2 to 9 in good health.

This clonotype was detected a few times. This sequence joins TRBV9 and TRBJ2-7; D gene ambiguous. The germline gives CDR1 SGDLS, CDR2 YYNGEE. V gave up 3 bases and J gave up 3 bases, with 10 bases separating them. The CDR3 covers 13 residues. The CDR3 protein is CASSASLGYEQYF. In DNA, the CDR3 is TGTGCCAGCAGCGCCAGTTTGGGCTACGAGCAGTACTTC.

The rearrangement links TRBV5-1 to TRBJ2-2; D possibly matches TRBD1 or TRBD2 (6 bases each). CDR3 length: 15 amino acids. The germline V gene has CDR1 SGHRS and CDR2 YFSETQ. V lost 6 bases and J lost 0, with 12 bases in between. The DNA for the CDR3 is TGCGCCAGCATGGACGGGGGCGCGAACACCGGGGAGCTGTTTTTT. Its protein is CASMDGGANTGELFF.

A single count supports this clonotype. The V call is TRBV3-1, the J call TRBJ2-3; 10 bases agree with TRBD2. V shed 4 bases and J 4 bases; nucleotides not matched to a gene: 11. This CDR3 is built from 17 residues. Germline values: CDR1 LGHDT, CDR2 YNNKEL (reference sequence). Here the CDR3 DNA reads TGTGCCAGCAGCCTAGGAATTAGCGGGGGGTTCGCAGATACGCAGTATTTT. Its protein is CASSLGISGGFADTQYF.

This chain uses TRBV5-1 with TRBJ2-7, with D possibly being TRBD1 (5 bases). CDR1 SGHRS and CDR2 YFSETQ come from the germline V gene. This CDR3 has 16 residues. With 4 bases removed from V and 6 bases from J, the gap between germline ends came to 23 bases. The CDR3 reads CASSPKTQGYQLEQYF. CDR3 DNA: TGCGCCAGCAGCCCCAAGACTCAGGGTTACCAGCTCGAGCAGTACTTC.

This clonotype has just a few counts. The J gene is TRBJ1-1, the V gene TRBV4-1, with D uncertain. The ends were cut back, 3 bases at V and 1 base at J, with 12 bases in the middle. CDR1 and CDR2 from the germline V gene are MGHRA and YSYEKL. The CDR3 has 15 residues. The CDR3 nucleotides are TGCGCCAGCAGCCATTTGGTGTCGACGAACACTGAAGCTTTCTTT. Protein sequence: CASSHLVSTNTEAFF.

Details on this clonotype: One end of the junction does not line up with germline, which may come from a read error. The chain has TRBV28 and TRBJ2-5, with D perhaps matching TRBD2 (5 bases). The J call may not be correct, given that the DNA end is closer to TRBJ2-7. Germline V gene sequence: CDR1 MDHEN, CDR2 SYDVKM. This CDR3 is 14 amino acids long. The CDR3 protein is CAGSSRDGVGEQYF. CDR3 coding DNA: TGTGCCGGCAGTTCCCGAGACGGGGTCGGCGAGCAGTACTTC.

This clonotype came up a few times. CDR3 in amino acids: CASRRLGGVYNSPLHF. The CDR3 region has the DNA TGTGCCAGCCGACGCTTGGGGGGCGTCTATAATTCACCCCTCCACTTT. V gene TRBV12-3 or TRBV12-4 combines with J gene TRBJ1-6; possible D gene TRBD1, 6 bases. The CDR3 runs 16 residues. V lost 8 bases to trimming and J lost 3 bases, with 17 bases between them.

A note on this clonotype: At one end the junction does not follow the germline gene, possibly because of a read error. V is TRBV7-8 and J is TRBJ2-2; 7 bases match TRBD2. The CDR3 runs to 17 residues. Per germline, CDR1 SGHVS and CDR2 FQNEAQ. CDR3: CACSLGGVLENTGELFF. Here the CDR3 DNA reads TGTGCCTGCAGCTTGGGAGGGGTGTTGGAGAACACCGGGGAGCTGTTTTTT.

This clonotype has more than one count but fewer than ten. The V gene is TRBV27, the J gene TRBJ2-7; 9 nucleotides agree with TRBD2. The CDR3 covers 14 residues. Losses at the gene ends were 5 bases for V and 2 bases for J; bases not matched to a gene: 4. Germline CDR1 is MNHEY and CDR2 is SMNVEV (reference sequence). The CDR3 sequence is CASSEAGGPYEQYF. The CDR3 DNA is TGTGCCAGCAGTGAAGCGGGGGGCCCCTACGAGCAGTACTTC.

This clonotype was counted only a few times. The rearrangement uses TRBV5-1 and TRBJ2-3; D is undetermined. The CDR3 has 14 residues. Trimming took off 2 bases at V and 3 bases at J, with 10 bases between the two ends. Germline V gives CDR1 SGHRS, CDR2 YFSETQ. CDR3 sequence: CASSFLHTTDTQYF. The CDR3 bases are TGCGCCAGCAGCTTCCTCCACACTACAGATACGCAGTATTTT.

The chain uses TRBV12-3 or TRBV12-4 and TRBJ1-1; 8 nucleotides match TRBD1. After removal of 4 bases from V and 3 bases from J, the junction contained 4 bases not matched to a gene. CDR3 length: 14 residues. The CDR3 nucleotides read TGTGCCAGCAGTTCGGACAGGGTCGACACTGAAGCTTTCTTT. Protein sequence: CASSSDRVDTEAFF.

This clonotype showed up just a few times. The chain has TRBV2 and TRBJ2-3; no firm D call. CDR3 length equals 12 residues. V was cut by 6 bases and J by 2 bases, with 6 bases left in between. Germline-derived CDR1 and CDR2 are SNHLY and FYNNEI. In DNA form, the CDR3 reads TGTGCCAGCAGGGGGTACACAGATACGCAGTATTTT. This gives the protein CASRGYTDTQYF.

This chain joins TRBV29-1 and TRBJ2-7; D possibly corresponds to TRBD1 (5 bases). Trimming pared 2 bases from V and 2 bases from J, leaving 7 bases between. CDR1 is SQVTM and CDR2 is ANQGSEA in the germline V gene. The CDR3 is made up of 12 amino acids. The CDR3 sequence is CSVETGAYEQYF. CDR3 bases: TGCAGCGTTGAAACAGGAGCCTACGAGCAGTACTTC.